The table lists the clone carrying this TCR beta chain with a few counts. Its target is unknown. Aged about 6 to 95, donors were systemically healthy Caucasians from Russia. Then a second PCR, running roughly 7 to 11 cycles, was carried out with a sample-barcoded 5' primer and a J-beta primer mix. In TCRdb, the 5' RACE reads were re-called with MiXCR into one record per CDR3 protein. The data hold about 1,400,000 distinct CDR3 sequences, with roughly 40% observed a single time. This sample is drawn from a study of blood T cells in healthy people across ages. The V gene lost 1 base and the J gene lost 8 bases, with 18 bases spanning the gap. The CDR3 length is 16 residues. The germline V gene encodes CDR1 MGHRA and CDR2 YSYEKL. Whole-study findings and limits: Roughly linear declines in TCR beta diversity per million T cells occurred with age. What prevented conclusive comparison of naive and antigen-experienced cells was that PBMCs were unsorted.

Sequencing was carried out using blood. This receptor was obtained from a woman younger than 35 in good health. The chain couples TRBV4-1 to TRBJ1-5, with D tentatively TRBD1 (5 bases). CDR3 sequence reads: CASSQGPVGAEKPQHF. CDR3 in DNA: TGCGCCAGCAGCCAAGGGCCCGTCGGGGCGGAGAAGCCCCAGCATTTT.